This T cell receptor (beta chain) was captured in a study of HIV-infected patients and healthy controls. Study outcomes and limitations: CDR3 sharing between individuals was lower in HIV-infected patients than in healthy controls. Diversity differences between study cohorts were not due to their slight age and sex differences.

Germline-derived CDR1 and CDR2 are MDHEN and SYDVKM. The CDR3 has 15 residues. With 6 bases clipped from V and 0 bases from J, the junction kept 5 bases outside the gene matches. All unsorted peripheral T cells were captured because whole blood was used without fractionation. This clonotype was counted a single time. Antigen unknown. Approximately 510 ng RNA was reverse transcribed with alpha and beta constant-region primers. Separate chain-specific third strand synthesis with multiplexing indices produced the alpha and beta libraries. TCRdb re-derived calls from the 5' RACE reads in MiXCR, one entry per CDR3 protein. The table includes about 17,000 distinct CDR3 sequences, over 9.5% detected once.

The chain employs TRBV28 and TRBJ2-7; 10 positions agree with TRBD2. Sequencing input: blood. This receptor was identified in an adult in good health. In DNA form, the CDR3 reads TGTGCCAGCAGAAGAGCGGGGGGGAGCTCCTACGAGCAGTACTTC. Translation: CASRRAGGSSYEQYF.